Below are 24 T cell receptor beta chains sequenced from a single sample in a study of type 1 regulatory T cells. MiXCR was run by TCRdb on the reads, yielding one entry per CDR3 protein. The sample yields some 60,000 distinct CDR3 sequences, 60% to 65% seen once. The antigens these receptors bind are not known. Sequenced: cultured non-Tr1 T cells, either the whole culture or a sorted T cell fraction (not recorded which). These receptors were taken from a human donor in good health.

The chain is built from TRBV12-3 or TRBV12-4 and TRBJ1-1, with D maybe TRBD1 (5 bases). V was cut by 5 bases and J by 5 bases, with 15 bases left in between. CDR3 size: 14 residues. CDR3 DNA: TGTGCCAGCAGTACACCAGGGTGGGCGACTGAAGCTTTCTTT. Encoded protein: CASSTPGWATEAFF.

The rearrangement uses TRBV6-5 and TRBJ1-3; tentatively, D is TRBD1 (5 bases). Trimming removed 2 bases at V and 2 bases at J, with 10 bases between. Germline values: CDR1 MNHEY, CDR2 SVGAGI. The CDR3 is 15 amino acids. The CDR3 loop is CASSYRRTTGNTIYF. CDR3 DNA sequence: TGTGCCAGCAGTTACCGGCGGACAACTGGAAACACCATATATTTT.

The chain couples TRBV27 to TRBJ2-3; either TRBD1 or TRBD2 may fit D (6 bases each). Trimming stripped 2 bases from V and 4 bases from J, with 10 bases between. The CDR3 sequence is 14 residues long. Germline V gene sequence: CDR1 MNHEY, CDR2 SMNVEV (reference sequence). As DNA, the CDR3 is TGTGCCAGCAGTTTAGGAAGGGGGGCAGATACGCAGTATTTT. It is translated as CASSLGRGADTQYF.

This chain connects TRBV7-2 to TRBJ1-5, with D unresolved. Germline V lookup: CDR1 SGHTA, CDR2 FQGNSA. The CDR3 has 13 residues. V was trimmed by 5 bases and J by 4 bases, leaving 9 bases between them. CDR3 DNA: TGTGCCAGCAGCGCCTACAAGAATCAGCCCCAGCATTTT. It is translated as CASSAYKNQPQHF.

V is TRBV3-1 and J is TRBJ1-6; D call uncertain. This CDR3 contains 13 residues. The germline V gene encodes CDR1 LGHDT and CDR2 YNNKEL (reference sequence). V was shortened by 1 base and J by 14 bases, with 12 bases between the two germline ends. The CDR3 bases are TGTGCCAGCAGCCAAGGGATAGGGATGACCCTCCACTTT. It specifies CASSQGIGMTLHF.

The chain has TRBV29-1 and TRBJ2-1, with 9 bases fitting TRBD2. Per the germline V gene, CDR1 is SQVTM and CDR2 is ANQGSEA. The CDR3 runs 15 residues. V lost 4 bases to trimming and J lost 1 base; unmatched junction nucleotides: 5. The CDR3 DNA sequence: TGCAGCGTTGGATCGGCGGGAGGGTCCTACAATGAGCAGTTCTTC. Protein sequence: CSVGSAGGSYNEQFF.

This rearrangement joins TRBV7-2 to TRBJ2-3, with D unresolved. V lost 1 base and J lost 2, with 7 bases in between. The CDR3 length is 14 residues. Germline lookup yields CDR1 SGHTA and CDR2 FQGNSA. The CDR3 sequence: CASSLVHSTDTQYF. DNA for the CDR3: TGTGCCAGCAGCTTAGTCCACTCCACAGATACGCAGTATTTT.

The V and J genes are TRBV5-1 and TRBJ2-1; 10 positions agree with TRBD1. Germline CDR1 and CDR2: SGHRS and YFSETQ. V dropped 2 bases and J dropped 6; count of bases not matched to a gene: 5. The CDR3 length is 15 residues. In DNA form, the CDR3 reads TGCGCCAGCAGCTTAGGGGGGACAGGGGTCAATGAGCAGTTCTTC. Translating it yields CASSLGGTGVNEQFF.

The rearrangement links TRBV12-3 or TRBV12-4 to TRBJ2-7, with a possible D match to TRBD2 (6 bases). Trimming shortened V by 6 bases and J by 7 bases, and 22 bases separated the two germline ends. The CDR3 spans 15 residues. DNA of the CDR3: TGTGCCAGCAGCCCCTCCGGGACTTCCGTAGGGGAGCAGTACTTC. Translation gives CASSPSGTSVGEQYF.

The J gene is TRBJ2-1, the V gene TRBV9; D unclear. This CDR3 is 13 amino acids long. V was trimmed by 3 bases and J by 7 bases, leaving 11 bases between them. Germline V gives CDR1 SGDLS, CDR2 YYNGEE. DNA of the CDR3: TGTGCCAGCAGCGCAATGGATGGGAATGAGCAGTTCTTC. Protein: CASSAMDGNEQFF. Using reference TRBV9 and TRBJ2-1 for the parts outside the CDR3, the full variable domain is DSGVTQTPKHLITATGQRVTLRCSPRSGDLSVYWYQQSLDQGLQFLIQYYNGEERAKGNILERFSAQQFPDLHSELNLSSLELGDSALYFCASSAMDGNEQFFGPGTRLTVL.

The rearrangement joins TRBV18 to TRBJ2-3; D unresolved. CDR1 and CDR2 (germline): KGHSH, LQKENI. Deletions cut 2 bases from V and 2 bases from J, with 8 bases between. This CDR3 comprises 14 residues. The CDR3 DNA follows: TGTGCCAGCTCACCAGGCGGCCTCACAGATACGCAGTATTTT. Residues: CASSPGGLTDTQYF.

CDR3 protein: CSAREAGDYNEQFF. In DNA, the CDR3 is TGCAGTGCTAGAGAAGCGGGAGACTACAATGAGCAGTTCTTC. V is TRBV20-1 and J is TRBJ2-1, with 8 bases aligning to TRBD2. This CDR3 is built from 14 residues. Germline values: CDR1 DFQATT, CDR2 SNEGSKA (reference sequence). V lost 0 bases, J lost 3 bases, and 1 base stayed unmatched.

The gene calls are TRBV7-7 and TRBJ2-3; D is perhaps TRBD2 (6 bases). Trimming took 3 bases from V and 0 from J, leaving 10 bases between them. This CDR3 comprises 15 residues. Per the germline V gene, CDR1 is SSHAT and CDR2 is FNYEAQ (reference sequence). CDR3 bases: TGTGCCAGCAGCTTGGGCGGGATTAGCACAGATACGCAGTATTTT. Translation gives CASSLGGISTDTQYF. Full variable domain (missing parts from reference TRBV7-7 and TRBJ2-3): GAGVSQSPRYKVTKRGQDVTLRCDPISSHATLYWYQQALGQGPEFLTYFNYEAQPDKSGLPSDRFSAERPEGSISTLTIQRTEQRDSAMYRCASSLGGISTDTQYFGPGTRLTVL.

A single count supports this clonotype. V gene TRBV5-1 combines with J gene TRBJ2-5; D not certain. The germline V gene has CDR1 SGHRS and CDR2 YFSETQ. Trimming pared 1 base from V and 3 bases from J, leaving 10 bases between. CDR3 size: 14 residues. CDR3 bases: TGCGCCAGCAGCTTGAGTGGCGGAAAAGAGACCCAGTACTTC. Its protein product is CASSLSGGKETQYF.

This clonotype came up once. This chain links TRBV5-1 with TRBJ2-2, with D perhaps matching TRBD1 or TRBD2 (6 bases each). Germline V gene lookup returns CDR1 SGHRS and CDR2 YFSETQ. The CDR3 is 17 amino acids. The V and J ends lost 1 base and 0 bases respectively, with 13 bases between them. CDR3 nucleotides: TGCGCCAGCAGCTTGTTCGGGGGCGCCGCGAACACCGGGGAGCTGTTTTTT. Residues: CASSLFGGAANTGELFF.

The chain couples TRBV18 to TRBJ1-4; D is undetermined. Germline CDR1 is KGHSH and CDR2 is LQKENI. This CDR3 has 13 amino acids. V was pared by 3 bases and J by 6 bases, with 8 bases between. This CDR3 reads CASSPRLDEKLFF. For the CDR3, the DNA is TGTGCCAGCTCACCCCGCCTAGATGAAAAACTGTTTTTT.

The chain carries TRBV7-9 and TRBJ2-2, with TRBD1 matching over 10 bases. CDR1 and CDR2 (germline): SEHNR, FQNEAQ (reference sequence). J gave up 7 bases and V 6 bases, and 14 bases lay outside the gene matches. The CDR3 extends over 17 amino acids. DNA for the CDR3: TGTGCCAGCAGATTACCGGGACAGGGGTCGTATGGCGGGGAGCTGTTTTTT. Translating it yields CASRLPGQGSYGGELFF.

The CDR3 loop reads CASSPGRTSTDTQYF. As DNA, the CDR3 is TGTGCCAGCAGCCCCGGTAGAACTAGCACAGATACGCAGTATTTT. J is TRBJ2-3 and V is TRBV2; D is ambiguous. V was cut by 6 bases and J by 0 bases, with 13 bases left in between. The germline V gene encodes CDR1 SNHLY and CDR2 FYNNEI. The CDR3 has 15 amino acids.

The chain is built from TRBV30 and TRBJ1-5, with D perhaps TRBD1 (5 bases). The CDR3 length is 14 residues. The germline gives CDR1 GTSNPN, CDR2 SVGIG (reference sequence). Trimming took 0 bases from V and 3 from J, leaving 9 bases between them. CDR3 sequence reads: CAWSVGQFNQPQHF. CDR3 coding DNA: TGTGCCTGGAGTGTAGGACAATTCAATCAGCCCCAGCATTTT.

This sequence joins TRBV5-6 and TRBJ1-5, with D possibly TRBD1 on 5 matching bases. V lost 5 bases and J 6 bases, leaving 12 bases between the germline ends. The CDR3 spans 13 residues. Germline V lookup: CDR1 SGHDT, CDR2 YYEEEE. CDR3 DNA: TGTGCCAGCAGGCGAGGGGCGGGTCAGCCCCAGCATTTT. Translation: CASRRGAGQPQHF.

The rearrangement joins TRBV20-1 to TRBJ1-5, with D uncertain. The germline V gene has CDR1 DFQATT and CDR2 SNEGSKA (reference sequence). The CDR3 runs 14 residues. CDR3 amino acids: CSAGRVNSNQPQHF. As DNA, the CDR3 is TGCAGCGCCGGGCGAGTGAATAGCAATCAGCCCCAGCATTTT.

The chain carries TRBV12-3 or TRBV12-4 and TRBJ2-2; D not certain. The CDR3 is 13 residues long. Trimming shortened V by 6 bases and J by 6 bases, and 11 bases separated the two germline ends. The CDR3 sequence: CASRFRNAGELFF. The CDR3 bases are TGTGCCAGCAGGTTTAGAAACGCCGGGGAGCTGTTTTTT.

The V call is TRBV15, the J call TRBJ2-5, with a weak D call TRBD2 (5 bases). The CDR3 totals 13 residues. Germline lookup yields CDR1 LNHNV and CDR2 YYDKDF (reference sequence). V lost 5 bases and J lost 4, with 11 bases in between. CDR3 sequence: CATSGMSGETQYF. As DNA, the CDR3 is TGTGCCACCAGCGGGATGAGCGGAGAGACCCAGTACTTC. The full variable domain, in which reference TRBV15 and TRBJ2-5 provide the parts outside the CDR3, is DAMVIQNPRYQVTQFGKPVTLSCSQTLNHNVMYWYQQKSSQAPKLLFHYYDKDFNNEADTPDNFQSRRPNTSFCFLDIRSPGLGDTAMYLCATSGMSGETQYFGPGTRLLVL.

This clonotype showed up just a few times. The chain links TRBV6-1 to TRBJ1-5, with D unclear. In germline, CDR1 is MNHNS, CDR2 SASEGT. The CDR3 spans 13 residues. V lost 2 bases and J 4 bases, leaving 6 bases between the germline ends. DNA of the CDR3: TGTGCCAGCAGTGAACTTCCAAATCAGCCCCAGCATTTT. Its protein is CASSELPNQPQHF.